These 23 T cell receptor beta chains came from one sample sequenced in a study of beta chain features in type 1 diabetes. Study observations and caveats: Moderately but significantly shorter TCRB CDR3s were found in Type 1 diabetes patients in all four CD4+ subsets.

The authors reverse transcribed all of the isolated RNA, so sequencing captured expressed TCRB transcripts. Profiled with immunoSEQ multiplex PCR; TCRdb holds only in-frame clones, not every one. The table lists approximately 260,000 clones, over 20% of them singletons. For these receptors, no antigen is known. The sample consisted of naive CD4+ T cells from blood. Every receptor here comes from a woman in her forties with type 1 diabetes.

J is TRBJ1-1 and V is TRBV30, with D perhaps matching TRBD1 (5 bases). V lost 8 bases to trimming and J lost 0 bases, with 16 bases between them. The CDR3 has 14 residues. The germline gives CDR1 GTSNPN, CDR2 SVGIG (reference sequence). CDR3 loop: CAGTLLAVNTEAFF. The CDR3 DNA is TGTGCCGGGACGTTGTTGGCCGTGAACACTGAAGCTTTCTTT. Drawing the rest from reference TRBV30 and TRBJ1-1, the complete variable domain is SQTIHQWPATLVQPVGSPLSLECTVEGTSNPNLYWYRQAAGRGLQLLFYSVGIGQISSEVPQNLSASRPQDRQFILSSKKLLLSDSGFYLCAGTLLAVNTEAFFGQGTRLTVV.

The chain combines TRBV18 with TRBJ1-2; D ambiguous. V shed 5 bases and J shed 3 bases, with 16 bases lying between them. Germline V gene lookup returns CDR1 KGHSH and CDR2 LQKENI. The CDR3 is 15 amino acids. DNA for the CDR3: TGTGCCAGCTCAACAAGTGAGGGATGGGACTATGGCTACACCTTC. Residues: CASSTSEGWDYGYTF.

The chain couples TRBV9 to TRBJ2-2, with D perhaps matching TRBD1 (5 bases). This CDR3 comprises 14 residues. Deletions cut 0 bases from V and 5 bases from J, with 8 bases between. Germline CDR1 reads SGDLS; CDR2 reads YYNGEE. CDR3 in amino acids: CASSVAPGTGELFF. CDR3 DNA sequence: TGTGCCAGCAGCGTAGCTCCAGGGACCGGGGAGCTGTTTTTT.

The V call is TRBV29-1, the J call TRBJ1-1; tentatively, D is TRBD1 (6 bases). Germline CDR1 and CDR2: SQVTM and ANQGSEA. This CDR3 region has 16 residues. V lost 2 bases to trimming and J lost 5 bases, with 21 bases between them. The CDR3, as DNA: TGCAGCGTTGAATCGCAGGGGTCCGCGACGGGGACTGAAGCTTTCTTT. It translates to CSVESQGSATGTEAFF.

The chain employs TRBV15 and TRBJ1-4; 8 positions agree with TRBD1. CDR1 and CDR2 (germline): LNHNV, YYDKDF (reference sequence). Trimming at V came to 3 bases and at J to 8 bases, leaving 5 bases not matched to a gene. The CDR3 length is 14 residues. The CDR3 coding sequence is TGTGCCACCAGCAGCTCAGGGGGCGTAGAAAAACTGTTTTTT. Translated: CATSSSGGVEKLFF.

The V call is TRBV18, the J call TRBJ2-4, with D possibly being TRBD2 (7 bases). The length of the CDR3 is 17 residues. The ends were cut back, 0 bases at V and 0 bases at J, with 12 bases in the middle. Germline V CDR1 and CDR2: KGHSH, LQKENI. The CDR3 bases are TGTGCCAGCTCACCACCGGGGGGGCCCATAGCCAAAAACATTCAGTACTTC. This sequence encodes CASSPPGGPIAKNIQYF. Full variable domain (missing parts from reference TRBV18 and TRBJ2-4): NAGVMQNPRHLVRRRGQEARLRCSPMKGHSHVYWYRQLPEEGLKFMVYLQKENIIDESGMPKERFSAEFPKEGPSILRIQQVVRGDSAAYFCASSPPGGPIAKNIQYFGAGTRLSVL.

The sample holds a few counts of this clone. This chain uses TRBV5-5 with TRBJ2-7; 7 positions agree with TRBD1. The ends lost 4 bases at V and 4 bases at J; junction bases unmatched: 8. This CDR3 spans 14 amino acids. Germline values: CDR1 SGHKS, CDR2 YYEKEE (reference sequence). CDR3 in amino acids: CASSQGTVGYEQYF. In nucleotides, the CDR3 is TGTGCCAGCAGCCAGGGGACAGTTGGGTACGAGCAGTACTTC.

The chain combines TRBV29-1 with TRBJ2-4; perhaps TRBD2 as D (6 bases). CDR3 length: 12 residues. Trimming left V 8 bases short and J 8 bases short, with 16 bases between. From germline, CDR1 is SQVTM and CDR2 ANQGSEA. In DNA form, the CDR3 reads TGCAGCTTCCGGGGCTGGGGGGACATTCAGTACTTC. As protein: CSFRGWGDIQYF.

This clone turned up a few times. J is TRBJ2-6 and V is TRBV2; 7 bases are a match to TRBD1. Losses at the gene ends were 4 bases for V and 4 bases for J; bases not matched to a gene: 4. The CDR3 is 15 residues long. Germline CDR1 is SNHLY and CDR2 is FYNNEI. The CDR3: CASSATGAGANVLTF. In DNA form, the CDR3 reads TGTGCCAGCAGTGCCACAGGGGCAGGGGCCAACGTCCTGACTTTC.

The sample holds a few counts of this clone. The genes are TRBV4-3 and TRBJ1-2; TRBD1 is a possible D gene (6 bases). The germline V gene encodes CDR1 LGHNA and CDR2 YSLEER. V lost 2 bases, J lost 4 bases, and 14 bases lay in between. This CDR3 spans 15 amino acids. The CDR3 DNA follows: TGCGCCAGCAGCCAATGGGAAACAGGGAGCTATGGCTACACCTTC. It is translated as CASSQWETGSYGYTF.

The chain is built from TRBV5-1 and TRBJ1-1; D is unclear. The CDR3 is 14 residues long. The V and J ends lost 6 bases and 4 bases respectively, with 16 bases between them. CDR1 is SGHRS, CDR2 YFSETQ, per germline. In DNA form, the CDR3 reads TGCGCCAGCACCCACGGGAGGGAAAGCACTGAAGCTTTCTTT. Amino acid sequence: CASTHGRESTEAFF.

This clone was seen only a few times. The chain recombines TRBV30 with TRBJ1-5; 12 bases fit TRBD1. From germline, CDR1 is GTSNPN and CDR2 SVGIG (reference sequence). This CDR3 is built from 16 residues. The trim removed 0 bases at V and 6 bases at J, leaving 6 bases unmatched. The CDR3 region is CAWSVRDRGRFQPQHF. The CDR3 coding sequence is TGTGCCTGGAGTGTCCGGGACAGGGGGCGATTTCAGCCCCAGCATTTT.

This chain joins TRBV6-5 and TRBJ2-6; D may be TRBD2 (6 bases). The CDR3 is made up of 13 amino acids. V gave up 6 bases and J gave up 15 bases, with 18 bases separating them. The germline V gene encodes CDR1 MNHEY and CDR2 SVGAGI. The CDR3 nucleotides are TGTGCCAGCAGCAGGGACTTCCCCCACGGCCTGACTTTC. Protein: CASSRDFPHGLTF.

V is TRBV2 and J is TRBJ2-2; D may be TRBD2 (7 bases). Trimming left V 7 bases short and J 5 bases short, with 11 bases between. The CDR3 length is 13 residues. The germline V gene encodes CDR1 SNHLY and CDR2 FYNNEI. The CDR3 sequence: CASTEGGTGELFF. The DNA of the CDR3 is TGTGCCAGCACCGAGGGGGGGACCGGGGAGCTGTTTTTT.

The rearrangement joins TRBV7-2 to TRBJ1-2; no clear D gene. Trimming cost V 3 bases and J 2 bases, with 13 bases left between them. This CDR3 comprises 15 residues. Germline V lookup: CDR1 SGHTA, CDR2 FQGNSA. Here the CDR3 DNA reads TGTGCCAGCAGCTTCCCCGTGGGCGTGAACTATGGCTACACCTTC. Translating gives CASSFPVGVNYGYTF.

The CDR3 coding sequence is TGCGCCAGCAGCTGGAGGGCTAGCGGGGAGGACGGGGAGCTGTTTTTT. Its translation: CASSWRASGEDGELFF. The rearrangement joins TRBV5-1 to TRBJ2-2, with 9 nucleotides matching TRBD2. CDR3 size: 16 residues. With 3 bases clipped from V and 7 bases from J, the junction kept 10 bases outside the gene matches. Germline V gene data show CDR1 as SGHRS and CDR2 as YFSETQ.

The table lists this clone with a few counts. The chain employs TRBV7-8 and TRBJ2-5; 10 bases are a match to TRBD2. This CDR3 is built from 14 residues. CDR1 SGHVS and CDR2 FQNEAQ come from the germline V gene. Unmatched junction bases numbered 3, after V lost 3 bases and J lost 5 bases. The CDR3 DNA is TGTGCCAGCAGCTTCTTAGCGGGAGGCGAGACCCAGTACTTC. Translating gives CASSFLAGGETQYF.

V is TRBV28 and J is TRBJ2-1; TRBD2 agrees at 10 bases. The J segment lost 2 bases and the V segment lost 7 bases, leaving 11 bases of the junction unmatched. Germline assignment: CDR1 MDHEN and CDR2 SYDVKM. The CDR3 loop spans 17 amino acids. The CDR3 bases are TGTGCCAGCACCCCAGGGGGTAGCGGGAGGACCTACAATGAGCAGTTCTTC. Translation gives CASTPGGSGRTYNEQFF.

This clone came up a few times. In DNA, the CDR3 is TGCAGCGTTGAAGATGTAGGGGGCTATACCACTGAAGCTTTCTTT. Translated, it gives CSVEDVGGYTTEAFF. This chain joins TRBV29-1 and TRBJ1-1; 7 positions match TRBD1. Germline assignment: CDR1 SQVTM and CDR2 ANQGSEA. V was clipped by 0 bases and J by 4 bases; unmatched bases: 8. CDR3 length: 15 residues.

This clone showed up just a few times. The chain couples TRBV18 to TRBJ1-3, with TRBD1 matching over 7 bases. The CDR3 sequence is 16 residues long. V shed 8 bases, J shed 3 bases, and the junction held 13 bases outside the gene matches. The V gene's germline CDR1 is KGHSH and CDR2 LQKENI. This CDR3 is CASAEEGAALGNTIYF. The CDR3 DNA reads TGTGCCAGCGCAGAGGAGGGGGCCGCTCTTGGAAACACCATATATTTT.

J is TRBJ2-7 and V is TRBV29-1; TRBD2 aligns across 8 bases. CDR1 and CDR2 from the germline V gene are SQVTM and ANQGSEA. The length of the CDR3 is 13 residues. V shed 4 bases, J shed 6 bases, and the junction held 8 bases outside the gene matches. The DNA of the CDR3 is TGCAGCGTTGCGCAGCGGGAGTATGGCGAGCAGTACTTC. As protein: CSVAQREYGEQYF.

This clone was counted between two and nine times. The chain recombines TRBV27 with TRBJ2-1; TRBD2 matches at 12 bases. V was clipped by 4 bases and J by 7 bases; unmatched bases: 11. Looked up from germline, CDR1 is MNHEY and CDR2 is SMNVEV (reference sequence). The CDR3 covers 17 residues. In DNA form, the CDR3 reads TGTGCCAGCAGTTCCTCTCCTCGACTAGCGGGAGCGAATGAGCAGTTCTTC. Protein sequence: CASSSSPRLAGANEQFF.

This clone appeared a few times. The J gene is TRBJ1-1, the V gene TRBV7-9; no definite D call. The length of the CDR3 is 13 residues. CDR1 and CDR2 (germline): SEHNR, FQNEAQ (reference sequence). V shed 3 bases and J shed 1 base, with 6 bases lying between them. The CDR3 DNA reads TGTGCCAGCAGCTTCGGGAGGAACACTGAAGCTTTCTTT. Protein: CASSFGRNTEAFF.